The clone carrying this T cell receptor (beta chain) was seen a handful of times. This record belongs to a study of blood T cell repertoires in COVID-19. Study background: Samples representing acute and convalescent COVID-19 were sourced from the United States, Italy and Spain. PBMCs, B-cell-depleted T cells, or T cells were the source of the cDNA or gDNA that made up the material.

Germline V gene lookup returns CDR1 MNHEY and CDR2 SMNVEV (reference sequence). The length of the CDR3 is 14 residues. After removal of 7 bases from V and 1 base from J, the junction contained 1 base not matched to a gene. Per the original data handling: Reference gene primers were amplified, and this amplification served to estimate nucleated cell counts. Clones were read by immunoSEQ multiplex PCR, and TCRdb kept only the in-frame ones, dropping some. Clonal size and the V and J genes are those of that table, whereas D and trimming came from the DNA. The repertoire consists of roughly 200,000 clones, with over 70% occurring once and the leading ten covering 7.5% to 9%.

The chain links TRBV27 to TRBJ2-1; 10 nucleotides line up with TRBD2. This sequence originates from a woman of 80 years or more with acute or convalescent COVID-19. Source material: peripheral blood. CDR3 DNA sequence: TGTGCCAGCAAACTAGCGGGATCCTACAATGAGCAGTTCTTC. Translating gives CASKLAGSYNEQFF.